The 21 T cell receptor beta chains below were found in one sample sequenced in a study of technical replicates of blood from a few donors. The assay was immunoSEQ multiplex PCR, and TCRdb's table has in-frame clones only and misses some. The table has more than 70,000 clones, 93% seen once. The source material was T cells isolated from PBMCs. These TCRs come from a human donor in good health.

The chain employs TRBV5-1 and TRBJ1-4; D is uncertain. CDR3 length: 15 residues. V lost 4 bases to trimming and J lost 0 bases, with 10 bases between them. Germline V gene sequence: CDR1 SGHRS, CDR2 YFSETQ. The CDR3 DNA follows: TGCGCCAGCAGCCTAGGAAGGACAACTAATGAAAAACTGTTTTTT. It encodes CASSLGRTTNEKLFF.

The V and J genes are TRBV19 and TRBJ1-1; the match to TRBD1 covers 10 bases. Per germline, CDR1 LNHDA and CDR2 SQIVND (reference sequence). The trim removed 7 bases at V and 5 bases at J, leaving 7 bases unmatched. The CDR3 is 14 residues long. CDR3 residues: CASKGDRGETEAFF. The CDR3 nucleotides read TGTGCCAGTAAGGGGGACAGGGGTGAAACTGAAGCTTTCTTT.

This clone showed up just once. The chain links TRBV6-6 to TRBJ1-4, with 7 bases that match TRBD1. The trim removed 6 bases at V and 6 bases at J, leaving 7 bases unmatched. This CDR3 has 14 amino acids. CDR1 and CDR2 (germline): MNHNY, SVGAGI (reference sequence). Here the CDR3 DNA reads TGTGCCAGCAGCCTCGACAGGGAGGATGAAAAACTGTTTTTT. Its translation: CASSLDREDEKLFF.

The rearrangement links TRBV25-1 to TRBJ2-3, with 10 bases matching TRBD2. Trimming at V came to 3 bases and at J to 0 bases, leaving 3 bases not matched to a gene. Germline V lookup: CDR1 MGHDK, CDR2 SYGVNS. The CDR3 runs to 16 residues. CDR3 nucleotides: TGTGCCAGCAGTGATGCGGGACTAGCGAGCACAGATACGCAGTATTTT. Its translation is CASSDAGLASTDTQYF. Full variable domain (rest looked up from reference TRBV25-1 and TRBJ2-3): EADIYQTPRYLVIGTGKKITLECSQTMGHDKMYWYQQDPGMELHLIHYSYGVNSTEKGDLSSESTVSRIRTEHFPLTLESARPSHTSQYLCASSDAGLASTDTQYFGPGTRLTVL.

V and J are TRBV5-1 and TRBJ2-5; 8 bases match TRBD1. The ends lost 0 bases at V and 1 base at J; junction bases unmatched: 2. In germline, CDR1 is SGHRS, CDR2 YFSETQ. The length of the CDR3 is 15 residues. Here the CDR3 reads CASSLGQGIQETQYF. The CDR3 DNA sequence: TGCGCCAGCAGCTTGGGACAGGGGATCCAAGAGACCCAGTACTTC. The full variable domain, with the rest looked up from reference TRBV5-1 and TRBJ2-5, is KAGVTQTPRYLIKTRGQQVTLSCSPISGHRSVSWYQQTPGQGLQFLFEYFSETQRNKGNFPGRFSGRQFSNSRSEMNVSTLELGDSALYLCASSLGQGIQETQYFGPGTRLLVL.

J is TRBJ2-1 and V is TRBV9, with TRBD2 identical over 10 bases. The length of the CDR3 is 15 residues. Trimming took 5 bases from V and 4 from J; bases not matched to a gene: 6. Germline V gene sequence: CDR1 SGDLS, CDR2 YYNGEE. DNA for the CDR3: TGTGCCAGCAGTTCTAGCGGGAGCAATTACAATGAGCAGTTCTTC. It encodes CASSSSGSNYNEQFF. Based on the CDR3 plus reference TRBV9 and TRBJ2-1, the full variable domain is DSGVTQTPKHLITATGQRVTLRCSPRSGDLSVYWYQQSLDQGLQFLIQYYNGEERAKGNILERFSAQQFPDLHSELNLSSLELGDSALYFCASSSSGSNYNEQFFGPGTRLTVL.

This rearrangement joins TRBV5-4 to TRBJ2-1, with 8 bases that match TRBD2. Looked up from germline, CDR1 is SGHNT and CDR2 is YYREEE (reference sequence). V shed 5 bases and J 8 bases; nucleotides not matched to a gene: 9. The CDR3 covers 14 residues. In DNA form, the CDR3 reads TGTGCCAGCAGTTCGGGAGGGAAGGTATATGAGCAGTTCTTC. Translating it yields CASSSGGKVYEQFF.

The genes are TRBV12-5 and TRBJ2-1; a possible D gene is TRBD2 (6 bases). CDR3 length: 16 amino acids. Germline lookup yields CDR1 LGHNT and CDR2 FRNRAP. Deletions cut 2 bases from V and 4 bases from J, with 15 bases between. The CDR3 loop is CASGLSTGDPYNEQFF. The DNA of the CDR3 is TGTGCTAGTGGTTTGTCTACGGGGGACCCTTACAATGAGCAGTTCTTC.

V usage is TRBV5-4 and J usage is TRBJ2-1, with 16 bases matching TRBD2. In germline, CDR1 is SGHNT, CDR2 YYREEE (reference sequence). CDR3 length: 16 amino acids. After removal of 3 bases from V and 9 bases from J, the junction contained 6 bases not matched to a gene. CDR3 sequence reads: CASSWGLAGGRGEQFF. The CDR3 DNA reads as TGTGCCAGCAGCTGGGGACTAGCGGGAGGGCGGGGTGAGCAGTTCTTC.

The chain carries TRBV4-2 and TRBJ2-1, with TRBD2 matching 7 bases. CDR1 LGHNA and CDR2 YNFKEQ come from the germline V gene. With 2 bases clipped from V and 0 bases from J, the junction kept 7 bases outside the gene matches. The CDR3 sequence is 17 residues long. The CDR3 DNA reads as TGTGCCAGCAGCCAACCTATAGCGGGTAGCTCCTACAATGAGCAGTTCTTC. Encoded protein: CASSQPIAGSSYNEQFF.

This chain uses TRBV28 with TRBJ2-2; 10 nucleotides match TRBD1. Per germline, CDR1 MDHEN and CDR2 SYDVKM. V dropped 2 bases and J dropped 4; count of bases not matched to a gene: 10. This CDR3 contains 18 residues. CDR3 amino acids: CASSLGGTGAVGTGELFF. The CDR3 DNA reads as TGTGCCAGCAGTTTAGGGGGGACAGGGGCTGTGGGCACCGGGGAGCTGTTTTTT.

The chain recombines TRBV5-1 with TRBJ2-6, with TRBD1 identical over 7 bases. Germline assignment: CDR1 SGHRS and CDR2 YFSETQ. V was clipped by 5 bases and J by 2 bases; unmatched bases: 13. CDR3 length: 18 amino acids. The CDR3 DNA reads as TGCGCCAGCAGGCCCCTCGGACAGGTGATCCCTGGGGCCAACGTCCTGACTTTC. Encoded protein: CASRPLGQVIPGANVLTF.

The rearrangement uses TRBV19 and TRBJ2-5, with D unclear. Germline V gene sequence: CDR1 LNHDA, CDR2 SQIVND (reference sequence). Trimming left V 6 bases short and J 2 bases short, with 7 bases between. This CDR3 contains 12 residues. DNA of the CDR3: TGTGCCAGTAGCTACAGTCAAGAGACCCAGTACTTC. Encoded protein: CASSYSQETQYF.

The rearrangement links TRBV29-1 to TRBJ1-1, with D hard to call. V was trimmed by 3 bases and J by 3 bases, leaving 17 bases between them. Per germline, CDR1 SQVTM and CDR2 ANQGSEA. The CDR3 contains 15 residues. The DNA for the CDR3 is TGCAGCGTTGAGCCTTTACTAAACCCGGACACTGAAGCTTTCTTT. Protein product: CSVEPLLNPDTEAFF.

V and J are TRBV6-5 and TRBJ1-1; D possibly corresponds to TRBD1 (6 bases). The V end lost 2 bases, the J end lost 4 bases, and 14 bases lay between the germline ends. The CDR3 is 15 amino acids. CDR1 and CDR2 from the germline V gene are MNHEY and SVGAGI. The CDR3 loop is CASSYAEDRVTEAFF. The CDR3 bases are TGTGCCAGCAGTTACGCCGAGGACAGAGTCACTGAAGCTTTCTTT.

The rearrangement joins TRBV28 to TRBJ1-1; no clear D. V was shortened by 2 bases and J by 7 bases, with 8 bases between the two germline ends. CDR3 length equals 12 residues. Germline V gene data show CDR1 as MDHEN and CDR2 as SYDVKM. The CDR3 protein is CASSLPIGEAFF. The DNA for the CDR3 is TGTGCCAGCAGTTTACCCATCGGTGAAGCTTTCTTT.

The chain couples TRBV5-4 to TRBJ2-7; 7 bases fit TRBD1. The CDR3 has 13 residues. From germline, CDR1 is SGHNT and CDR2 YYREEE (reference sequence). The ends lost 3 bases at V and 0 bases at J; junction bases unmatched: 0. CDR3 region: CASSWDSSYEQYF. CDR3 DNA sequence: TGTGCCAGCAGCTGGGACAGCTCCTACGAGCAGTACTTC. Using reference TRBV5-4 and TRBJ2-7 for the parts outside the CDR3, the full variable domain is ETGVTQSPTHLIKTRGQQVTLRCSSQSGHNTVSWYQQALGQGPQFIFQYYREEENGRGNFPPRFSGLQFPNYSSELNVNALELDDSALYLCASSWDSSYEQYFGPGTRLTVT.

The V and J genes are TRBV5-8 and TRBJ1-5; maybe TRBD1 (6 bases). This CDR3 has 17 amino acids. Trimming removed 2 bases at V and 4 bases at J, with 19 bases between. Germline CDR1 is SGHTS and CDR2 is YDEGEE. The CDR3 sequence: CASSFYRGARSNQPQHF. The CDR3 nucleotides are TGTGCCAGCAGCTTCTATCGGGGGGCGAGGAGTAATCAGCCCCAGCATTTT.

The chain is built from TRBV28 and TRBJ1-2; D perhaps matches TRBD1 (5 bases). Germline V gene sequence: CDR1 MDHEN, CDR2 SYDVKM. V lost 7 bases, J lost 5 bases, and 20 bases lay in between. CDR3 length: 15 residues. The DNA of the CDR3 is TGTGCCAGCATCTCCCCCCGGCAGGGTATATATGGCTACACCTTC. Translating gives CASISPRQGIYGYTF.

V usage is TRBV19 and J usage is TRBJ2-2; 11 bases are shared with TRBD1. The CDR3 covers 14 residues. Looked up from germline, CDR1 is LNHDA and CDR2 is SQIVND (reference sequence). J lost 6 bases, V lost 8 bases, and 5 bases had no gene match. The CDR3 nucleotides read TGTGCCAGTTCGGGACAGGGGGTTCCCGGGGAGCTGTTTTTT. It yields the protein CASSGQGVPGELFF.

This sequence joins TRBV4-1 and TRBJ1-1, with D hard to call. V was clipped by 8 bases and J by 7 bases, with 11 bases between them. From germline, CDR1 is MGHRA and CDR2 YSYEKL. The CDR3 extends over 11 amino acids. The CDR3 sequence: CASASGGEAFF. CDR3 sequence (DNA): TGCGCCAGCGCCTCAGGAGGTGAAGCTTTCTTT.